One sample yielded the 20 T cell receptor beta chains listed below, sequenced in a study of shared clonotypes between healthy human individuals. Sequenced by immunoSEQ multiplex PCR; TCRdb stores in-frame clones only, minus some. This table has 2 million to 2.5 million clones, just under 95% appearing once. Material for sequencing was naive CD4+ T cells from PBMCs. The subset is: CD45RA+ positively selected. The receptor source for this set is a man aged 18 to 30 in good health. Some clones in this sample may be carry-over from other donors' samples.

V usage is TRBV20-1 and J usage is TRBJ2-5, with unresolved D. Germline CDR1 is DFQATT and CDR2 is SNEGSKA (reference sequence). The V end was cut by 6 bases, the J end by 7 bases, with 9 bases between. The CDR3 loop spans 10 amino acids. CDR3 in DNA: TGCAGTGCCGCCGACGTGACCCAGTACTTC. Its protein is CSAADVTQYF.

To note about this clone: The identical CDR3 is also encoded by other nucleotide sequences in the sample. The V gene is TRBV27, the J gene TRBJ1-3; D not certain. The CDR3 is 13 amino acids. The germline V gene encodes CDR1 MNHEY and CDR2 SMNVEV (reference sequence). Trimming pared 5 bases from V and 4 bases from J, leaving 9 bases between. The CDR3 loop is CASSPISGNTIYF. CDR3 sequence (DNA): TGTGCCAGCAGTCCTATTTCCGGAAACACCATATATTTT.

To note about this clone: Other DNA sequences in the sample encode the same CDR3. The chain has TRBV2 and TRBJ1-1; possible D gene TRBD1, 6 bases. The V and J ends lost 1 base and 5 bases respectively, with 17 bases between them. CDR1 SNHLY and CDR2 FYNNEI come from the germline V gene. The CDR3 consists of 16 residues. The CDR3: CASSEVGAGAGTEAFF. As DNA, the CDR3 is TGTGCCAGCAGTGAAGTTGGGGCAGGGGCGGGAACTGAAGCTTTCTTT.

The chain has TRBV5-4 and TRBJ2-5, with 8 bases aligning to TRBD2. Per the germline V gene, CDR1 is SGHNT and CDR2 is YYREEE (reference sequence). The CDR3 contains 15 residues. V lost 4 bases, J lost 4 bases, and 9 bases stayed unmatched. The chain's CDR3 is CASSIPGLGGETQYF. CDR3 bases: TGTGCCAGCAGCATTCCGGGACTAGGGGGAGAGACCCAGTACTTC.

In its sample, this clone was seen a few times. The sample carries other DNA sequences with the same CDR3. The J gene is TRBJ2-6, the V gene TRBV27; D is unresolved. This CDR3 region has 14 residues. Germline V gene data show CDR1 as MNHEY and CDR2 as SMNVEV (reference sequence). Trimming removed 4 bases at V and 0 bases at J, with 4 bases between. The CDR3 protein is CASSSYSGANVLTF. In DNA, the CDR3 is TGTGCCAGCAGTTCCTACTCTGGGGCCAACGTCCTGACTTTC.

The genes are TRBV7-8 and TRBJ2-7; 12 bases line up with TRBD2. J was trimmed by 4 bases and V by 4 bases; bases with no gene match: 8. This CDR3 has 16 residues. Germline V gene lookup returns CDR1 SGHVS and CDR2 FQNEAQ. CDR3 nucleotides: TGTGCCAGCAGCTCAGGGGGGCTAGCGGGAGGGTACGAGCAGTACTTC. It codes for CASSSGGLAGGYEQYF. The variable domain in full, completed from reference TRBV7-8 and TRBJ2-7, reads GAGVSQSPRYKVAKRGQDVALRCDPISGHVSLFWYQQALGQGPEFLTYFQNEAQLDKSGLPSDRFFAERPEGSVSTLKIQRTQQEDSAVYLCASSSGGLAGGYEQYFGPGTRLTVT.

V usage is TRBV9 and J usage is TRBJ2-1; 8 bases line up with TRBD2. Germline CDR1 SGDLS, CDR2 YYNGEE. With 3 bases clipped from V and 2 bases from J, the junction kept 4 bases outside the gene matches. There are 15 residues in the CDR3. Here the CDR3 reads CASSEGAGAYNEQFF. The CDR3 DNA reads TGTGCCAGCAGCGAGGGAGCGGGAGCCTACAATGAGCAGTTCTTC.

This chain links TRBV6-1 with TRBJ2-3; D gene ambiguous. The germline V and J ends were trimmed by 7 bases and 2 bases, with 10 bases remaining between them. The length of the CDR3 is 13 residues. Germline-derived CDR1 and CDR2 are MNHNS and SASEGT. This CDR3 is CASNSPITDTQYF. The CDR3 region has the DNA TGTGCCAGCAATTCTCCAATCACAGATACGCAGTATTTT.

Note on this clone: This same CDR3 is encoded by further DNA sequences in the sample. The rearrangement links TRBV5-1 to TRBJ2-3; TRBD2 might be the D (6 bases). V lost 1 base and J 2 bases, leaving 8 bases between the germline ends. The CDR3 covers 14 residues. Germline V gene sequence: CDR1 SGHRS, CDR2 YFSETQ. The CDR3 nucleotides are TGCGCCAGCAGCTTGTTAGCGGTCACAGATACGCAGTATTTT. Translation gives CASSLLAVTDTQYF.

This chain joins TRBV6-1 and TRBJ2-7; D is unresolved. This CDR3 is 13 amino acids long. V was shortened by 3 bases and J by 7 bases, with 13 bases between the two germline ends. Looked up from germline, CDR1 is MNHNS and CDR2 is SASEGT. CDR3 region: CASSEGLVREQYF. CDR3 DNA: TGTGCCAGCAGTGAGGGCTTGGTAAGGGAGCAGTACTTC.

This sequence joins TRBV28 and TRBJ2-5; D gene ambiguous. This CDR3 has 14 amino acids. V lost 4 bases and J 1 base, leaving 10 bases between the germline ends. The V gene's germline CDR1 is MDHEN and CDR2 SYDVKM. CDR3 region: CASSSRLGQETQYF. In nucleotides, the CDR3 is TGTGCCAGCAGTTCCCGGCTAGGCCAAGAGACCCAGTACTTC.

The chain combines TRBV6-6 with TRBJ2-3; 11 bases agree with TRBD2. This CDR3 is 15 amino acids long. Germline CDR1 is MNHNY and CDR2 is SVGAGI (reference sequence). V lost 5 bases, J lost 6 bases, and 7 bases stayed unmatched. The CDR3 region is CASSATSGNRDTQYF. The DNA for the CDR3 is TGTGCCAGCAGTGCGACTAGCGGGAATCGGGATACGCAGTATTTT.

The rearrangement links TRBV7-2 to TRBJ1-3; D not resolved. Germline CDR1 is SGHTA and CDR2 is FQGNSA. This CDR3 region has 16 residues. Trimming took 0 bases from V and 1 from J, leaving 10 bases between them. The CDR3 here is CASSLAARPSGNTIYF. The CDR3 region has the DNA TGTGCCAGCAGCTTAGCGGCCAGACCGTCTGGAAACACCATATATTTT. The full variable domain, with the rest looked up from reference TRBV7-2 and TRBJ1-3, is GAGVSQSPSNKVTEKGKDVELRCDPISGHTALYWYRQSLGQGLEFLIYFQGNSAPDKSGLPSDRFSAERTGGSVSTLTIQRTQQEDSAVYLCASSLAARPSGNTIYFGEGSWLTVV.

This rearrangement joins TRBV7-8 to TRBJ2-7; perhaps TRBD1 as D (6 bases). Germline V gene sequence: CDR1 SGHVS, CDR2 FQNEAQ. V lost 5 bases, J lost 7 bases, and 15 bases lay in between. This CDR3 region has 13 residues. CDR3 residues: CASSHDRPREQYF. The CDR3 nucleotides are TGTGCCAGCAGCCACGACAGGCCTCGGGAGCAGTACTTC.

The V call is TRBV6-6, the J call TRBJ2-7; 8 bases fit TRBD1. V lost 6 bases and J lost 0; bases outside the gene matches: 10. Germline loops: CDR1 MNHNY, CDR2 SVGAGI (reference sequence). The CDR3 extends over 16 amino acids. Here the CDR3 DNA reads TGTGCCAGCAGCCGACAGGGACAGGCGAGCTCCTACGAGCAGTACTTC. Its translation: CASSRQGQASSYEQYF.

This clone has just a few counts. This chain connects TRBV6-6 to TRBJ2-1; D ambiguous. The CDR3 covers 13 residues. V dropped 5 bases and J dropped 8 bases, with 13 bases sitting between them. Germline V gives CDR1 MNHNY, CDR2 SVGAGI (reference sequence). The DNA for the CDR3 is TGTGCCAGCAGTACGTCCCTAGGAGATGAGCAGTTCTTC. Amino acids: CASSTSLGDEQFF.

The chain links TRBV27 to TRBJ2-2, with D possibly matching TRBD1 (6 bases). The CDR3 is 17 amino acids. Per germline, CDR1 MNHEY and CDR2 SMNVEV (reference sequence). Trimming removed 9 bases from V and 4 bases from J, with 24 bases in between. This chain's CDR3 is CASQSSKGVVGTGELFF. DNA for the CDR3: TGTGCCAGTCAGTCCTCAAAGGGGGTCGTGGGCACCGGGGAGCTGTTTTTT.

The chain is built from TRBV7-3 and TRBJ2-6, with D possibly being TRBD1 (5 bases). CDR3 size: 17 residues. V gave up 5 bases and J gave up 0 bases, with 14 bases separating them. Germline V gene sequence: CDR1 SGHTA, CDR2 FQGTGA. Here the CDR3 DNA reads TGTGCCAGCAGCGTCGGACAACAGAGCTCTGGGGCCAACGTCCTGACTTTC. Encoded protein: CASSVGQQSSGANVLTF.

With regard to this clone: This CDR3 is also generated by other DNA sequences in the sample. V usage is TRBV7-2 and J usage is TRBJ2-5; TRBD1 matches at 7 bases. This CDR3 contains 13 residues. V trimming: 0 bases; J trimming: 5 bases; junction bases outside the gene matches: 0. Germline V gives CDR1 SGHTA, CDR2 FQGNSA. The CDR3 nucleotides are TGTGCCAGCAGCTTAGCAGGGGGCGAGACCCAGTACTTC. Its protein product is CASSLAGGETQYF.

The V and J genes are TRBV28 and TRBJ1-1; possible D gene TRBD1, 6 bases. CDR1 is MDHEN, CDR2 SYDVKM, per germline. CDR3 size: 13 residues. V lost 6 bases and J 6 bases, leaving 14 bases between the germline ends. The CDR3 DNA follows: TGTGCCAGCAGACTTCAGGAGGGGGCTGAAGCTTTCTTT. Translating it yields CASRLQEGAEAFF.